This T cell receptor (beta chain) was observed in a study of tumor-infiltrating lymphocytes in primary liver carcinoma. Study-level findings and limits: Tumors reached a significantly greater top-250-clone fraction than blood did (p = 0.039).

The ends lost 6 bases at V and 5 bases at J; junction bases unmatched: 2. This CDR3 contains 13 residues. Germline lookup yields CDR1 ENHRY and CDR2 SYGVKD. Co-extraction of both nucleic acids (RNA and DNA) used roughly 18-32 mg of unsorted bulk tissue. Surgical resection served as treatment for the primary liver carcinoma of these patients. TCR beta cDNA was reverse-transcribed from about 550 ng of total RNA. The reaction used a constant-region primer and ProtoScript II reverse transcriptase. Employing slightly modified ARM-PCR, three nested multiplex PCR rounds were run, and these gave rise to the TCR beta libraries. Researchers ran the first two PCR rounds for 10 cycles each with TRBV1-TRBV30 forward primers and a C-beta reverse primer. MiXCR, run by TCRdb on the multiplex PCR reads, gives a single entry per CDR3 protein. The sample has about 41,000 distinct CDR3 sequences; about 73% are singletons.

On this clonotype itself: Its antigen is still unknown.

The receptor's source is a man aged 35-49 years with primary liver carcinoma and hepatitis B virus infection. Sequenced: liver tumor tissue from sampling region 2. The subset denotes: tumor region T2, inferior pole. This rearrangement joins TRBV10-3 to TRBJ2-7, with 12 bases lining up with TRBD2. For the CDR3, the DNA is TGTGCCATCAGGGGACTAGCGGGCGACGAGCAGTACTTC. It encodes CAIRGLAGDEQYF.